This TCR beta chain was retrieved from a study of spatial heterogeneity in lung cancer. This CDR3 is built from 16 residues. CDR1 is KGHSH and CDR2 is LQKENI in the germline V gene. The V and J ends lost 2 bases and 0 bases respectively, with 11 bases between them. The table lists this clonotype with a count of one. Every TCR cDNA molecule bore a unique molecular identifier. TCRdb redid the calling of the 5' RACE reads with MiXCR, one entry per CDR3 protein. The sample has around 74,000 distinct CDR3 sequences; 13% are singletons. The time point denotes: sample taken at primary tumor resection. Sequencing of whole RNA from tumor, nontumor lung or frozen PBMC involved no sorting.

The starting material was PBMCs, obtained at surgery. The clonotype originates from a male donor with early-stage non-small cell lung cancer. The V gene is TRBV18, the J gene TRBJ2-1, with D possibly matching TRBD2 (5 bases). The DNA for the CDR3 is TGTGCCAGCTCACCAAACGATGGGAGCTCCTACAATGAGCAGTTCTTC. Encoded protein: CASSPNDGSSYNEQFF.